The 5 T cell receptor beta chains below come from one sample, sequenced in a study of blood T cells in healthy people across ages. A sample-barcoded 5' primer and a J-beta primer mix were used in a second PCR of about 7 to 12 cycles. TCRdb analysed the 5' RACE reads with MiXCR anew, one entry per CDR3 protein. This sample yields 600,000 to 1,000,000 distinct CDR3 sequences, of which around a quarter are seen a single time; under 4.5% belongs to the top ten. This sample was also put to use in a study of T cells of mothers and their children.

Sequences were obtained from blood. Receptors originate from a boy aged 5-17 years in good health.

This clonotype was counted between two and nine times. V usage is TRBV14 and J usage is TRBJ2-5; 7 bases match TRBD1. Germline trimming cut 4 bases from V and 5 bases from J; bases unmatched to any gene: 10. Germline V CDR1 and CDR2: SGHDN, FVKESK. The CDR3 contains 15 residues. The CDR3 bases are TGTGCCAGCAGCCCCCGGGACAGTTGGGGTGAGACCCAGTACTTC. It is translated as CASSPRDSWGETQYF.

This clonotype was seen a handful of times. The V and J genes are TRBV6-5 and TRBJ2-1; the D gene is possibly TRBD1 (7 bases). Germline V gene sequence: CDR1 MNHEY, CDR2 SVGAGI. The length of the CDR3 is 15 residues. Trimming shortened V by 7 bases and J by 2 bases, and 15 bases separated the two germline ends. The CDR3: CASTRTGGAYNEQFF. In DNA form, the CDR3 reads TGTGCCAGCACCCGGACAGGCGGGGCCTACAATGAGCAGTTCTTC.

This rearrangement joins TRBV4-3 to TRBJ2-7, with unresolved D. Germline loops: CDR1 LGHNA, CDR2 YSLEER. This CDR3 is 17 amino acids long. The V gene lost 0 bases and the J gene lost 0 bases, with 15 bases spanning the gap. DNA for the CDR3: TGCGCCAGCAGCCAAGATCCGTCAGGACCGCGCTCCTACGAGCAGTACTTC. Residues: CASSQDPSGPRSYEQYF.

The chain couples TRBV27 to TRBJ2-7; unclear D gene. Germline V gene data show CDR1 as MNHEY and CDR2 as SMNVEV (reference sequence). V was clipped by 7 bases and J by 0 bases, with 19 bases between them. The CDR3 length is 16 residues. In DNA, the CDR3 is TGTGCCAGCAATCCCTCAGCGCGACTTAGCTCCTACGAGCAGTACTTC. It specifies CASNPSARLSSYEQYF.

The chain carries TRBV28 and TRBJ2-7; D assignment may be TRBD1 or TRBD2 (5 bases each). The germline V gene has CDR1 MDHEN and CDR2 SYDVKM. V lost 10 bases, J lost 0 bases, and 13 bases lay in between. The CDR3 runs to 13 residues. The CDR3 nucleotides read TGTGCCACTCGGGGCCTAATCTCCTACGAGCAGTACTTC. Translation: CATRGLISYEQYF. The full variable domain, its missing parts supplied by reference TRBV28 and TRBJ2-7, is DVKVTQSSRYLVKRTGEKVFLECVQDMDHENMFWYRQDPGLGLRLIYFSYDVKMKEKGDIPEGYSVSREKKERFSLILESASTNQTSMYLCATRGLISYEQYFGPGTRLTVT.